This is a list of T cell receptor beta chains from one sample in a study of shared clonotypes between healthy human individuals. This table comes from immunoSEQ multiplex PCR, and its TCRdb copy is limited to in-frame clones, with some not included. The sample includes 650,000 to 800,000 clones, roughly nine tenths seen only once; the top ten take about 24%. Sequenced: naive CD8+ T cells sorted from blood. The receptor set was obtained from a young man in good health. Each CDR3 is given with its conserved first and last residue. The D gene is left open where the match is weak. Clone size is stated in some rows and not others, as once, few, many or a class when expanded.

v_call	clone_size	d_call	j_call	cdr3_nt	cdr3_aa
TRBV5-1	NA	TRBD1	TRBJ2-7	TGCGCCAGCAGCTTGGCCAGGGGGCCTTACGAGCAGTACTTC	CASSLARGPYEQYF
TRBV9	NA	NA	TRBJ1-3	TGTGCCAGCAGTCAACCTTCAGGTGCCATCTCTGGAAACACCATATATTTT	CASSQPSGAISGNTIYF
TRBV18	once	NA	TRBJ2-7	TGTGCCAGCTCACCGAAGGGGAACTCCTACGAGCAGTACTTC	CASSPKGNSYEQYF
TRBV29-1	NA	NA	TRBJ2-3	TGCAGCGTTGAGAAACTGGGCTTTGGGGATACGCAGTATTTT	CSVEKLGFGDTQYF
TRBV2	NA	TRBD2	TRBJ2-4	TGTGCCCCCCGGGGGGTAAAAAACATTCAGTACTTC	CAPRGVKNIQYF
TRBV7-9	NA	NA	TRBJ2-3	TGTGCCAGCAGCTTCGATACGCAGTATTTT	CASSFDTQYF
TRBV7-9	NA	NA	TRBJ2-1	TGTGCCAGCAGCTACTCCAATGAGCAGTTCTTC	CASSYSNEQFF
TRBV28	NA	NA	TRBJ1-1	TGTGCCAGCAGTTACACCCATTTGGGCAGGGCGAACACTGAAGCTTTCTTT	CASSYTHLGRANTEAFF
TRBV7-9	NA	NA	TRBJ2-7	TGTGCCAGCAGGGGGGACCGTCACGAGCAGTACTTC	CASRGDRHEQYF
TRBV11-3	NA	NA	TRBJ2-1	TGTGCCAGCAGCCCACCCGGGGGCCACAATGAGCAGTTCTTC	CASSPPGGHNEQFF
TRBV2	NA	TRBD1	TRBJ2-7	TGTGCCAGCAGTGACGGGCAGGGGGCCCAACTACCAGGGAACGAGCAGTACTTC	CASSDGQGAQLPGNEQYF
TRBV7-9	NA	NA	TRBJ1-4	TGTGCCAGCAGCTTAGACAGGGACGGGAACCTTAATGAAAAACTGTTTTTT	CASSLDRDGNLNEKLFF
TRBV7-8	NA	NA	TRBJ2-5	TGTGCCAGCAGCTTACTATCGACCAGGCCCCGGGAGACCCAGTACTTC	CASSLLSTRPRETQYF
TRBV10-3	NA	NA	TRBJ2-7	TGTGCCATCAGCTCCGACAGTACCTACGAGCAGTACTTC	CAISSDSTYEQYF
TRBV21-1	NA	NA	TRBJ2-7	TGTGCCAGCAGCAAAGGGGGGGAAAAGCGGGATTCCTACGAGCAGTACTTC	CASSKGGEKRDSYEQYF
TRBV7-9	NA	TRBD2	TRBJ2-7	TGTGCCAGCAGCTTATCAGCGGGAGGTCTGTACGAGCAGTACTTC	CASSLSAGGLYEQYF
TRBV18	NA	NA	TRBJ2-5	TGTGCCAGCTCACCACATCCGGGACAAGAGACCCAGTACTTC	CASSPHPGQETQYF
TRBV28	NA	NA	TRBJ2-1	TGTGCCAGCAGTTTAGCGGGATACAATGAGCAGTTCTTC	CASSLAGYNEQFF
TRBV7-2	NA	NA	TRBJ2-3	TGTGCCAGCAGTTGGATAGGGGCAGGGGATACGCAGTATTTT	CASSWIGAGDTQYF
TRBV27	NA	NA	TRBJ2-3	TGTGCCACCGGACGGTCAGATACGCAGTATTTT	CATGRSDTQYF
TRBV4-1	NA	NA	TRBJ2-7	TGCGCCAGCAGCCCCCTTGATGGGGGGCGCGGGGCCTACGAGCAGTACTTC	CASSPLDGGRGAYEQYF
TRBV4-1	NA	NA	TRBJ1-1	TGCGCCAGCAGCCCGAACACAGGGAACACTGAAGCTTTCTTT	CASSPNTGNTEAFF
TRBV9	NA	NA	TRBJ2-3	TGTGCCAGCAGCGTAGAGGGGGGCTATTGGCAGTATTTT	CASSVEGGYWQYF
TRBV6-1	NA	TRBD1	TRBJ1-6	TGTGCCAGCAGTGAAGCGCGAGGGACAGGGTTTAGTGGTTCACCCCTCCACTTT	CASSEARGTGFSGSPLHF
TRBV5-1	NA	TRBD1	TRBJ2-7	TGCGCCAGCAGCCGGAGACAGGGGTCGTTAAACGAGCAGTACTTC	CASSRRQGSLNEQYF
TRBV9	NA	NA	TRBJ1-4	TGTGCCAGTTCACCAAATCAGGGTAATGAAAAACTGTTTTTT	CASSPNQGNEKLFF
TRBV5-8	once	NA	TRBJ2-2	TGTGCCAGCAGCTCGAACACCGGGGAGCTGTTTTTT	CASSSNTGELFF
TRBV9	NA	NA	TRBJ1-4	TGTGCCAGCGCCCAAAACCCGACAGAAACTAATGAAAAACTGTTTTTT	CASAQNPTETNEKLFF
TRBV4-1	NA	TRBD1	TRBJ2-2	TGCGCCAGCAGCCAGCCCATGGGCCACCGGGACAGGCGGACCGGGGAGCTGTTTTTT	CASSQPMGHRDRRTGELFF
TRBV19	NA	NA	TRBJ2-1	TGTGCCAGTAGTATTATGGTGGGGTCCTACAATGAGCAGTTCTTC	CASSIMVGSYNEQFF
TRBV4-1	NA	TRBD2	TRBJ2-1	TGCGCCAGCAGCCTTTTCGGGACTAGCCTTTACAATGAGCAGTTCTTC	CASSLFGTSLYNEQFF
TRBV11-2	NA	NA	TRBJ1-1	TGTGCCAGCAGCTCCCCGGCCGAAGCTTTCTTT	CASSSPAEAFF
TRBV2	NA	TRBD2	TRBJ2-7	TGTGCCAGCAGTGCGAGCCTAGCGGGAGTCAGAATAAGCTACGAGCAGTACTTC	CASSASLAGVRISYEQYF
TRBV10-1	NA	TRBD1	TRBJ2-1	TGCGCCAGCAGTGAGTACCAGTTACTGGACAGGTCCAATGAGCAGTTCTTC	CASSEYQLLDRSNEQFF
TRBV7-4	once	NA	TRBJ1-5	TGTGCCAGCAGCTTAGGGTGCCCCTCGTCGAGCGGCAATCAGCCCCAGCATTTT	CASSLGCPSSSGNQPQHF
TRBV4-1	NA	TRBD2	TRBJ2-3	TGCGCCAGCAGCCAAGCCCCTGCCGGGACTAGCGTAGATACGCAGTATTTT	CASSQAPAGTSVDTQYF
TRBV5-4	NA	NA	TRBJ2-7	TGTGCCAGCAGCTCCCATACCTCCTACGAGCAGTACTTC	CASSSHTSYEQYF
TRBV5-1	NA	NA	TRBJ2-1	TGCGCCAGCAGCTTGCGGGAACCTTACAATGAGCAGTTCTTC	CASSLREPYNEQFF
TRBV2	NA	NA	TRBJ2-5	TGTGCCAGCCTTAACGAGGGGGGCCAAGAGACCCAGTACTTC	CASLNEGGQETQYF
TRBV7-7	NA	NA	TRBJ1-5	TGTGCTAGCAGCTTGACGGGTCGAGAGGACAATCAGCCCCAGCATTTT	CASSLTGREDNQPQHF
TRBV6-1	NA	TRBD2	TRBJ2-7	TGTGCCAGCAGGACTTTCGGCGGGGGAGATTACGAGCAGTACTTC	CASRTFGGGDYEQYF
TRBV6-5	few	TRBD2	TRBJ2-7	TGTGCCAGCAGTTACGCTAGCGGGAGTTACGAGCAGTACTTC	CASSYASGSYEQYF
TRBV7-9	NA	TRBD1	TRBJ2-1	TGTGCCAGCAGCTGGACAGGGGATGAGCAGTTCTTC	CASSWTGDEQFF
TRBV5-4	NA	NA	TRBJ2-3	TGTGCCAGCAGCTTCAGGGGTAGCACAGATACGCAGTATTTT	CASSFRGSTDTQYF
TRBV4-1	once	NA	TRBJ2-1	TGCGCCAGCAGCCAAGGTAAGGGAGTTGGTAATGAGCAGTTCTTC	CASSQGKGVGNEQFF
TRBV5-4	once	NA	TRBJ2-5	TGTGCCAGCAGCCTCTCGTTGGCCCAAGGAGAGACCCAGTACTTC	CASSLSLAQGETQYF
TRBV7-2	NA	NA	TRBJ2-7	TGTGCCAGCAGCTTATACGGGGCAATTAACTACGAGCAGTACTTC	CASSLYGAINYEQYF
TRBV11-2	NA	TRBD2	TRBJ2-7	TGTGCCAGCAGACTAGCGGGAACCTACGAGCAGTACTTC	CASRLAGTYEQYF